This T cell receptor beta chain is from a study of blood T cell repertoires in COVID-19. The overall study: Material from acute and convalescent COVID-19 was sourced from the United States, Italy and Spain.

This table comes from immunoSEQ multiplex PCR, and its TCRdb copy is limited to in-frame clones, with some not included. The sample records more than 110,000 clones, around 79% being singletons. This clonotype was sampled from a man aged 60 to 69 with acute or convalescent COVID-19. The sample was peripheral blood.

The DNA of the CDR3 is TGTGCCAGCAGTTACTCAGAGAACACCATATATTTT. This translates into CASSYSENTIYF. The rearrangement links TRBV6-6 to TRBJ1-3; D uncertain. This CDR3 is built from 12 residues. The V end was cut by 0 bases, the J end by 7 bases, with 4 bases between. CDR1 and CDR2 (germline): MNHNY, SVGAGI (reference sequence).